Listed below are T cell receptor beta chains from one sample, sequenced in a study of HIV-infected patients and healthy controls. TCRdb reprocessed the 5' RACE reads with MiXCR, giving one entry per CDR3 protein. Among 15,000 to 20,000 distinct CDR3 sequences, 10% were seen once, and the ten largest hold under 4%. Specimen: blood. The receptors come from an adult in good health. CDR3s include the opening cysteine and the closing phenylalanine or tryptophan. The order of the fields is J gene, V gene, clone size, D gene, CDR3 protein, CDR3 DNA. D genes are given only for firm matches. The listing skips clone size in some rows; elsewhere it reads once, few, many or a size class.

TRBJ2-1 | TRBV29-1 | many | - | CSVEPGRSSYNEQFF | TGCAGCGTTGAACCGGGCAGGAGCTCCTACAATGAGCAGTTCTTC
TRBJ2-5 | TRBV12-3/TRBV12-4 | - | - | CASSFVEETQYF | TGTGCCAGCAGTTTTGTTGAAGAGACCCAGTACTTC
TRBJ1-1 | TRBV19 | many | - | CASSIGQIAFF | TGTGCCAGTAGTATTGGACAGATTGCTTTCTTT
TRBJ1-1 | TRBV6-2/TRBV6-3 | - | - | CATQGRLGTEAFF | TGTGCCACCCAAGGGCGATTGGGCACTGAAGCTTTCTTT
TRBJ2-3 | TRBV20-1 | few | - | CSARRDFKESDTQYF | TGCAGTGCTAGAAGGGACTTTAAGGAATCAGATACGCAGTATTTT
TRBJ2-1 | TRBV5-1 | many | - | CASSLGGGASNEQFF | TGCGCCAGCAGCTTGGGAGGGGGGGCGAGCAATGAGCAGTTCTTC
TRBJ2-1 | TRBV7-2 | medium-sized | - | CASSLGSGRGNEQFF | TGTGCCAGCAGCTTAGGAAGCGGTAGAGGAAATGAGCAGTTCTTC
TRBJ2-1 | TRBV10-3 | many | TRBD2 | CASQTSGGNNEQFF | TGTGCCAGTCAGACTAGCGGGGGGAACAATGAGCAGTTCTTC
TRBJ2-7 | TRBV5-1 | many | - | CASSLMYF | TGCGCCAGCAGCCTGATGTACTTC
TRBJ1-1 | TRBV6-5 | - | - | CASSATENTEAFF | TGTGCCAGCAGTGCGACAGAGAACACTGAAGCTTTCTTT
TRBJ2-3 | TRBV19 | - | - | CASSIGWGDTDTQYF | TGTGCCAGTAGTATCGGATGGGGGGACACAGATACGCAGTATTTT
TRBJ2-1 | TRBV28 | - | TRBD2 | CASSSPRTSGSLHEQFF | TGTGCCAGCAGTTCCCCGAGGACTAGCGGGAGTCTCCATGAGCAGTTCTTC
TRBJ2-5 | TRBV3-1 | - | - | CASSLLPGAGQETQYF | TGTGCCAGCAGCTTACTGCCTGGCGCGGGACAAGAGACCCAGTACTTC
TRBJ1-1 | TRBV7-2 | many | - | CASSQSLTVSSTEAFF | TGTGCCAGCAGTCAGTCCTTAACGGTCTCGAGCACTGAAGCTTTCTTT
TRBJ2-1 | TRBV7-9 | - | TRBD1 | CASSFSRTGSYNEQFF | TGTGCCAGCAGCTTTTCCCGGACAGGCTCCTACAATGAGCAGTTCTTC
TRBJ2-2 | TRBV7-2 | many | TRBD2 | CASSLAAGGPGELFF | TGTGCCAGCAGCTTAGCGGCGGGAGGTCCCGGGGAGCTGTTTTTT
TRBJ2-7 | TRBV5-1 | few | TRBD1 | CASSLGQGPYEQYF | TGCGCCAGCAGCTTGGGACAGGGACCCTACGAGCAGTACTTC
TRBJ2-1 | TRBV6-2/TRBV6-3 | - | TRBD2 | CASSYGTGGPDEQFF | TGTGCCAGCAGTTACGGGACGGGAGGGCCGGATGAGCAGTTCTTC
TRBJ2-3 | TRBV7-2 | - | - | CASSLDWATDTQYF | TGTGCCAGCAGCTTAGACTGGGCCACAGATACGCAGTATTTT
TRBJ1-5 | TRBV19 | - | TRBD1 | CASSMVTGGFNQPQHF | TGTGCCAGTAGTATGGTTACAGGGGGCTTCAATCAGCCCCAGCATTTT
TRBJ2-7 | TRBV5-6 | many | - | CASSLWTGTYEQYF | TGTGCCAGCAGCTTGTGGACGGGAACCTACGAGCAGTACTTC
TRBJ2-7 | TRBV7-6 | - | TRBD2 | CASSPQAGLTYEQYF | TGTGCCAGCAGCCCCCAAGCGGGGTTAACCTACGAGCAGTACTTC
TRBJ2-7 | TRBV6-2/TRBV6-3 | many | - | CASGSPPRVYEQYF | TGTGCCAGCGGGTCGCCGCCCAGGGTTTACGAGCAGTACTTC
TRBJ2-5 | TRBV29-1 | many | TRBD2 | CSVEGLAGAQYF | TGCAGCGTTGAGGGACTAGCGGGGGCCCAGTACTTC
TRBJ2-3 | TRBV28 | many | - | CASNSASTDTQYF | TGTGCCAGCAATTCAGCGAGCACAGATACGCAGTATTTT
TRBJ2-6 | TRBV6-1 | medium-sized | - | CASCYTTGANVLTF | TGTGCCAGCTGCTACACCACTGGGGCCAACGTCCTGACTTTC